The clone carrying this T cell receptor (beta chain) was picked up many times. Antigen specificity is unknown. V gave up 3 bases and J gave up 4 bases, with 16 bases separating them. The CDR3 contains 15 residues. Germline CDR1 reads SGHKS; CDR2 reads YYEKEE (reference sequence). This specimen belongs to a study of T cells after yellow fever vaccination. Study results and limitations: Reappearance after the booster was observed for most primary-vaccination clones (roughly 97% CD4, less than 90% CD8). Abundant bulk-population clonotypes could contaminate the FACS-sorted repertoires.

TCRdb used MiXCR to reprocess the 5' RACE reads, holding one entry per CDR3 protein. The sample lists some 500,000 distinct CDR3 sequences, approximately 13% occurring once. This chain uses TRBV5-5 with TRBJ1-2; a possible D gene is TRBD1 (5 bases). The sample consisted of PBMCs, taken on the day of the yellow fever booster vaccination. This TCR was recovered from a man under 40 who received the YFV17D yellow fever vaccine. As DNA, the CDR3 is TGTGCCAGCAGCTCTGGGGGGGGAACAAGCTATGGCTACACCTTC. Amino acids: CASSSGGGTSYGYTF.